The 10 T cell receptor beta chains listed next were all sequenced from one sample in a study of shared clonotypes between healthy human individuals. TCRdb's table, derived via immunoSEQ multiplex PCR, lists solely in-frame clones and lacks some. The profile shows about 1.5 million clones, roughly 96% of them singletons. The sample comprised naive CD4+ T cells sorted from blood. Subset: CD45RA+ positively selected. The receptors derive from a man aged 30 to 45 in good health.

This chain uses TRBV11-3 with TRBJ2-5; perhaps TRBD2 as D (5 bases). The CDR3 sequence is 13 residues long. V dropped 5 bases and J dropped 5 bases, with 12 bases sitting between them. The germline gives CDR1 SGHNT, CDR2 YENEEA. The CDR3 protein is CASSPDFTETQYF. The CDR3 DNA follows: TGTGCCAGCAGCCCGGACTTCACGGAGACCCAGTACTTC.

The chain employs TRBV6-1 and TRBJ2-3, with 9 bases identical to TRBD2. V dropped 3 bases and J dropped 6; count of bases not matched to a gene: 1. Germline CDR1 is MNHNS and CDR2 is SASEGT. The length of the CDR3 is 13 residues. The CDR3 nucleotides are TGTGCCAGCAGTGATGGACTAGCGGATACGCAGTATTTT. Protein sequence: CASSDGLADTQYF.

The chain combines TRBV5-1 with TRBJ2-3; D could derive from TRBD1 or TRBD2 (5 bases each). Trimming pared 3 bases from V and 0 bases from J, leaving 8 bases between. This CDR3 has 14 amino acids. The germline V gene has CDR1 SGHRS and CDR2 YFSETQ. For the CDR3, the DNA is TGCGCCAGCAGCTCGAGGGACAGCACAGATACGCAGTATTTT. Protein: CASSSRDSTDTQYF.

The CDR3 sequence is CASSEIGYQPQHF. DNA of the CDR3: TGTGCCAGCAGTGAGATAGGGTATCAGCCCCAGCATTTT. This chain joins TRBV6-1 and TRBJ1-5; no reliable D call. CDR3 length equals 13 residues. Germline CDR1 is MNHNS and CDR2 is SASEGT. The V and J ends lost 3 bases and 5 bases respectively, with 8 bases between them.

The genes are TRBV18 and TRBJ1-4, with 7 bases aligning to TRBD1. V was clipped by 3 bases and J by 4 bases; unmatched bases: 8. Germline assignment: CDR1 KGHSH and CDR2 LQKENI. This CDR3 region has 16 residues. For the CDR3, the DNA is TGTGCCAGCTCACCGAGGCTGGGACAGAGTAATGAAAAACTGTTTTTT. Protein: CASSPRLGQSNEKLFF.

This sequence joins TRBV5-4 and TRBJ1-2; D unclear. CDR3 length: 13 residues. V was cut by 1 base and J by 5 bases, with 9 bases left in between. Germline assignment: CDR1 SGHNT and CDR2 YYREEE (reference sequence). The CDR3 loop is CASSLPEDYGYTF. The CDR3 bases are TGTGCCAGCAGCTTGCCGGAGGATTATGGCTACACCTTC.

The rearrangement uses TRBV28 and TRBJ2-6; TRBD1 is a possible D gene (5 bases). CDR3 length: 18 amino acids. V was shortened by 3 bases and J by 0 bases, with 15 bases between the two germline ends. The germline V gene encodes CDR1 MDHEN and CDR2 SYDVKM. This CDR3 reads CASSFRQRLRSGANVLTF. Here the CDR3 DNA reads TGTGCCAGCAGTTTCCGACAGAGACTTCGCTCTGGGGCCAACGTCCTGACTTTC.

The chain combines TRBV21-1 with TRBJ1-4. TRBV21-1 is an annotated pseudogene. The CDR3 runs to 15 residues. CDR3 region: CASSKGGRSNEKLFF. CDR3 nucleotides: TGTGCCAGCAGCAAAGGGGGACGATCTAATGAAAAACTGTTTTTT.

This clone was seen only a few times. The chain joins TRBV6-1 to TRBJ2-1; 11 positions match TRBD2. Germline values: CDR1 MNHNS, CDR2 SASEGT. Losses at the gene ends were 6 bases for V and 8 bases for J; bases not matched to a gene: 12. The CDR3 contains 16 residues. The CDR3 here is CASREQLAGVFDEQFF. Here the CDR3 DNA reads TGTGCCAGCAGGGAACAACTAGCGGGAGTATTCGATGAGCAGTTCTTC.

The V and J genes are TRBV14 and TRBJ2-2; D could derive from TRBD1 or TRBD2 (5 bases each). CDR1 is SGHDN and CDR2 is FVKESK in the germline V gene. The CDR3 length is 20 residues. V shed 6 bases and J shed 7 bases, with 33 bases lying between them. In DNA, the CDR3 is TGTGCCAGCAGTCACAAGGAGGTTACTAAATGGGGCGGGCCCTTCGGGGAGCTGTTTTTT. Protein product: CASSHKEVTKWGGPFGELFF. Using reference TRBV14 and TRBJ2-2 for the parts outside the CDR3, the full variable domain is EAGVTQFPSHSVIEKGQTVTLRCDPISGHDNLYWYRRVMGKEIKFLLHFVKESKQDESGMPNNRFLAERTGGTYSTLKVQPAELEDSGVYFCASSHKEVTKWGGPFGELFFGEGSRLTVL.